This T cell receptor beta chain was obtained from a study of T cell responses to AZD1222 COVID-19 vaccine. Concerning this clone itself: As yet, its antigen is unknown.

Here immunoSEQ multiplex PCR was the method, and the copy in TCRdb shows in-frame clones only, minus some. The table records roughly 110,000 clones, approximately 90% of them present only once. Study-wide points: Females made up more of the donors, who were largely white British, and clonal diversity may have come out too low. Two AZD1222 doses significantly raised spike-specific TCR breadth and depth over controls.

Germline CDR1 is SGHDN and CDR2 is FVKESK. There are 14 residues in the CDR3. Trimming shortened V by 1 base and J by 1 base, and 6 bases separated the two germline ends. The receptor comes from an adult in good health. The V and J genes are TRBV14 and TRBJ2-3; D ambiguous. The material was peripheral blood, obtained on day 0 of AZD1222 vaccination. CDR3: CASSQGYGTDTQYF. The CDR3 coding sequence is TGTGCCAGCAGCCAAGGGTATGGCACAGATACGCAGTATTTT.